A single sample is the source of the 19 T cell receptor beta chains below, sequenced in a study of PD-1 blockade in classical Hodgkin lymphoma. Every patient had relapsed following autologous stem cell transplantation, and cohorts differed in brentuximab vedotin exposure. Profiled with immunoSEQ multiplex PCR; TCRdb holds only in-frame clones, not every one. The sample lists roughly 96,000 clones, roughly nine tenths occurring once. The source material was peripheral blood mononuclear cells (PBMCs), sampled before the second cycle of nivolumab. The receptor set was obtained from a human donor with classical Hodgkin lymphoma.

The J gene is TRBJ1-2, the V gene TRBV5-8; TRBD1 matches 7 bases. V trimming: 1 base; J trimming: 4 bases; junction bases outside the gene matches: 10. The CDR3 is made up of 16 amino acids. Germline lookup yields CDR1 SGHTS and CDR2 YDEGEE. DNA of the CDR3: TGTGCCAGCAGCTTGCGGTGGGACAGCCTCCCCTATGGCTACACCTTC. It codes for CASSLRWDSLPYGYTF.

The genes are TRBV6-5 and TRBJ2-1, with D tentatively TRBD2 (5 bases). The CDR3 runs 15 residues. The ends were cut back, 6 bases at V and 6 bases at J, with 18 bases in the middle. Germline assignment: CDR1 MNHEY and CDR2 SVGAGI. The CDR3 region is CASRGSLIAGNEQFF. CDR3 in DNA: TGTGCCAGCAGGGGGAGCCTGATAGCCGGCAATGAGCAGTTCTTC.

The chain carries TRBV5-8 and TRBJ1-5; 9 positions agree with TRBD1. Germline trimming cut 4 bases from V and 6 bases from J; bases unmatched to any gene: 8. CDR1 is SGHTS and CDR2 is YDEGEE in the germline V gene. The CDR3 has 15 amino acids. Here the CDR3 reads CASSRTDRGPQPQHF. The CDR3 nucleotides read TGTGCCAGCAGCCGGACGGACAGGGGCCCTCAGCCCCAGCATTTT.

The rearrangement joins TRBV7-2 to TRBJ2-3, with TRBD2 identical over 7 bases. Germline assignment: CDR1 SGHTA and CDR2 FQGNSA. Trimming took 1 base from V and 0 from J; bases not matched to a gene: 7. This CDR3 contains 17 residues. The CDR3 bases are TGTGCCAGCAGCTTAGGTCTAGCGGAGGGGAGCACAGATACGCAGTATTTT. Residues: CASSLGLAEGSTDTQYF.

The chain joins TRBV29-1 to TRBJ2-2; D is ambiguous. Germline V gives CDR1 SQVTM, CDR2 ANQGSEA. The CDR3 is made up of 13 amino acids. V gave up 6 bases and J gave up 2 bases, with 10 bases separating them. The CDR3 spells CSVKTQNTGELFF. The CDR3, as DNA: TGCAGCGTGAAGACACAAAACACCGGGGAGCTGTTTTTT.

This clone was detected a few times. The chain couples TRBV7-9 to TRBJ1-1, with no clear D. The V end was cut by 2 bases, the J end by 5 bases, with 6 bases between. CDR1 is SEHNR, CDR2 FQNEAQ, per germline (reference sequence). The CDR3 loop spans 12 amino acids. DNA of the CDR3: TGTGCCAGCAGCTTAACGGGAACTGAAGCTTTCTTT. Its protein product is CASSLTGTEAFF.

The CDR3 sequence: CASSLRSGGIPYEQYF. DNA of the CDR3: TGTGCCAGCAGCTTAAGGTCGGGAGGCATCCCCTACGAGCAGTACTTC. The rearrangement links TRBV28 to TRBJ2-7; TRBD2 aligns across 7 bases. CDR3 length: 16 residues. From germline, CDR1 is MDHEN and CDR2 SYDVKM. Germline trimming cut 6 bases from V and 2 bases from J; bases unmatched to any gene: 13.

This CDR3 is CASSYRKAVDGYTF. DNA for the CDR3: TGTGCCAGCAGTTACAGGAAAGCGGTCGATGGCTACACCTTC. The V call is TRBV6-5, the J call TRBJ1-2; D uncertain. Trimming pared 2 bases from V and 6 bases from J, leaving 13 bases between. Germline CDR1 MNHEY, CDR2 SVGAGI. There are 14 residues in the CDR3.

J is TRBJ2-7 and V is TRBV5-4, with TRBD2 matching over 7 bases. CDR3 length equals 13 residues. Germline CDR1 SGHNT, CDR2 YYREEE (reference sequence). V dropped 7 bases and J dropped 2; count of bases not matched to a gene: 6. The CDR3 loop reads CASSPGTTYEQYF. CDR3 bases: TGTGCCAGCTCCCCCGGGACTACCTACGAGCAGTACTTC.

In this sample, this clone turned up once. V gene TRBV27 combines with J gene TRBJ2-2; TRBD2 is a possible D gene (6 bases). Looked up from germline, CDR1 is MNHEY and CDR2 is SMNVEV (reference sequence). There are 17 residues in the CDR3. Trimming cost V 2 bases and J 4 bases, with 17 bases left between them. CDR3 protein: CASSLNGGVGSTGELFF. CDR3 nucleotide sequence: TGTGCCAGCAGTTTAAACGGAGGGGTCGGGAGCACCGGGGAGCTGTTTTTT.

CDR3 protein: CASSLGPGRPDNEKLFF. For the CDR3, the DNA is TGCGCCAGCAGCTTGGGCCCAGGACGGCCCGATAATGAAAAACTGTTTTTT. The chain couples TRBV5-1 to TRBJ1-4; D remains ambiguous. CDR3 length: 17 amino acids. Deletions cut 0 bases from V and 4 bases from J, with 16 bases between. Germline CDR1 reads SGHRS; CDR2 reads YFSETQ. Using reference TRBV5-1 and TRBJ1-4 for the parts outside the CDR3, the full variable domain is KAGVTQTPRYLIKTRGQQVTLSCSPISGHRSVSWYQQTPGQGLQFLFEYFSETQRNKGNFPGRFSGRQFSNSRSEMNVSTLELGDSALYLCASSLGPGRPDNEKLFFGSGTQLSVL.

A remark on this clone: The identical CDR3 is also encoded by other nucleotide sequences in the sample. The rearrangement links TRBV2 to TRBJ2-7, with 10 bases aligning to TRBD2. Per the germline V gene, CDR1 is SNHLY and CDR2 is FYNNEI. J lost 0 bases, V lost 4 bases, and 3 bases had no gene match. This CDR3 region has 15 residues. The CDR3 DNA reads as TGTGCCAGCAGTGTCTTAGCGGGAGGCTCCTACGAGCAGTACTTC. Its translation: CASSVLAGGSYEQYF.

This rearrangement joins TRBV4-1 to TRBJ2-7; perhaps TRBD1 as D (6 bases). The CDR3 is 15 residues long. The ends were cut back, 3 bases at V and 5 bases at J, with 17 bases in the middle. Germline V CDR1 and CDR2: MGHRA, YSYEKL. The CDR3 DNA sequence: TGCGCCAGCAGCCAGAGCCACAGGGTCGTCGACGAGCAGTACTTC. Protein: CASSQSHRVVDEQYF.

The rearrangement links TRBV7-9 to TRBJ2-5; D is possibly TRBD2 (6 bases). The V end lost 4 bases, the J end lost 4 bases, and 10 bases lay between the germline ends. CDR1 is SEHNR and CDR2 is FQNEAQ in the germline V gene (reference sequence). The CDR3 is made up of 13 amino acids. The CDR3 DNA reads TGTGCCAGCAGCTCCCGAGCGGGAGAGACCCAGTACTTC. It encodes CASSSRAGETQYF.

This chain connects TRBV7-9 to TRBJ2-2; 16 bases are shared with TRBD2. V trimming: 5 bases; J trimming: 5 bases; junction bases outside the gene matches: 8. The germline CDR1 and CDR2 sequences are SEHNR and FQNEAQ (reference sequence). This CDR3 spans 18 amino acids. DNA for the CDR3: TGTGCCAGCAGCCCGGGACTAGCGGGAGGGCCAGGGACCGGGGAGCTGTTTTTT. It yields the protein CASSPGLAGGPGTGELFF.

The V call is TRBV21-1, the J call TRBJ2-5. TRBV21-1 is a documented pseudogene. This CDR3 is built from 13 residues. CDR3 loop: CASSNKGEETQYF. The CDR3, as DNA: TGTGCCAGCAGCAATAAGGGTGAAGAGACCCAGTACTTC.

The chain is built from TRBV28 and TRBJ2-2; weak D call: TRBD1 (6 bases). The germline CDR1 and CDR2 sequences are MDHEN and SYDVKM. The CDR3 has 16 amino acids. Trimming removed 8 bases at V and 0 bases at J, with 16 bases between. The CDR3 sequence: CASSTPDSANTGELFF. CDR3 sequence (DNA): TGTGCCAGCTCCACCCCGGACAGCGCGAACACCGGGGAGCTGTTTTTT.

The V call is TRBV4-1, the J call TRBJ2-1; D possibly corresponds to TRBD2 (6 bases). The CDR3 spans 17 residues. The V gene lost 1 base and the J gene lost 0 bases, with 13 bases spanning the gap. Germline V gene data show CDR1 as MGHRA and CDR2 as YSYEKL. The CDR3 bases are TGCGCCAGCAGCCAAGGGGTTGGGGGGAGCTCCTACAATGAGCAGTTCTTC. Translation: CASSQGVGGSSYNEQFF.

The gene calls are TRBV6-1 and TRBJ2-2; 7 nucleotides agree with TRBD1. The germline V gene encodes CDR1 MNHNS and CDR2 SASEGT. The V segment lost 9 bases and the J segment 5 bases; nucleotides outside the gene matches: 9. This CDR3 has 14 amino acids. The CDR3 reads CARQGSLGTGELFF. CDR3 sequence (DNA): TGTGCCAGACAGGGGTCATTGGGGACCGGGGAGCTGTTTTTT.